This T cell receptor beta chain was sequenced for a study of T cell responses to AZD1222 COVID-19 vaccine. Study in general: Doses given second, at about 4 or about 12 weeks, were pooled.

With respect to this clone: The antigen is undetermined.

Study outcomes and limitations: Spike-specific TCR breadth and depth grew following two AZD1222 doses. Along spike, vaccine-associated CD4 TCRs were found throughout, with dominance at 160-218 and 743-854. Reportedly, close to half of spike-specific TCRs are directed against unmutated variant regions.

This CDR3 has 11 amino acids. The V and J ends lost 7 bases and 16 bases respectively, with 17 bases between them. Profiled with immunoSEQ multiplex PCR; TCRdb holds only in-frame clones, not every one. The repertoire has approximately 85,000 clones, around 85% of them found once; the top ten carry approximately 7%. The sample was peripheral blood, taken on day 0 of AZD1222 vaccination. The chain is built from TRBV12-3 or TRBV12-4 and TRBJ2-1; D possibly corresponds to TRBD1 (7 bases). The clonotype originates from an adult in good health. CDR3 nucleotide sequence: TGTGCCAGCACCCGCGGGACAGCTCTCTTCTTC. Protein product: CASTRGTALFF.